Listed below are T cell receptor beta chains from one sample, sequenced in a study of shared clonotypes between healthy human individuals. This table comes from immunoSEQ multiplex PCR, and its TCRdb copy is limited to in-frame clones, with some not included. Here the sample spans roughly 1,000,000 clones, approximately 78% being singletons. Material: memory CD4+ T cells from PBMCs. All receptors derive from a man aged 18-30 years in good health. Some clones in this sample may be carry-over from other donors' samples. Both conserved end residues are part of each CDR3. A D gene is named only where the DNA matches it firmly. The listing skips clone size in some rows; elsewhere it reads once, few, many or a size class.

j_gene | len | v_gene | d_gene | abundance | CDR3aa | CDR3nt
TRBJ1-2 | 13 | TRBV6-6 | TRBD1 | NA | CASSRDRVNGYTF | TGTGCCAGCAGCCGGGACAGGGTAAATGGCTACACCTTC
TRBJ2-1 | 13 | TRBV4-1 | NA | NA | CASSQDPLAGQFF | TGCGCCAGCAGCCAAGACCCGCTGGCAGGGCAGTTCTTC
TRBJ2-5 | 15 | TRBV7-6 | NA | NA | CASSPLDGSRETQYF | TGTGCCAGCAGCCCACTTGACGGGAGTCGTGAGACCCAGTACTTC
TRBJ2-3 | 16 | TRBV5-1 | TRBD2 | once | CASSGGIAGITDTQYF | TGCGCCAGCAGCGGGGGGATAGCGGGGATCACAGATACGCAGTATTTT
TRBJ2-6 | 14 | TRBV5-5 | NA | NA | CASSSWSGANVLTF | TGTGCCAGCAGCTCGTGGTCTGGGGCCAACGTCCTGACTTTC
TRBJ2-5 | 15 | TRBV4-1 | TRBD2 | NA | CASSRRTGTRETQYF | TGCGCCAGCAGCCGGCGAACCGGGACTAGAGAGACCCAGTACTTC
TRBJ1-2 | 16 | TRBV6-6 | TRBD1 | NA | CASSQPPGTGGRGYTF | TGTGCCAGCAGCCAACCCCCCGGGACAGGGGGACGGGGCTACACCTTC
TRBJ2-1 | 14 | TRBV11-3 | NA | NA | CASSTRRGGGEQFF | TGTGCCAGCAGCACCCGACGGGGAGGGGGCGAGCAGTTCTTC
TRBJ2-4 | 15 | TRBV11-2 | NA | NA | CASSLVEGWRNIQYF | TGTGCCAGCAGCTTAGTAGAGGGCTGGAGGAACATTCAGTACTTC
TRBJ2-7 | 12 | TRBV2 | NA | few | CASSESSYEQYF | TGTGCCAGCAGTGAAAGCTCCTACGAGCAGTACTTC
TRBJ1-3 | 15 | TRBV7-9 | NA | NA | CASSRQGAAGNTIYF | TGTGCCAGCAGCCGCCAGGGAGCTGCTGGAAACACCATATATTTT
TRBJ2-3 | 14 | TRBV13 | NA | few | CASSASGLTDTQYF | TGTGCCAGCAGCGCAAGCGGGCTCACAGATACGCAGTATTTT
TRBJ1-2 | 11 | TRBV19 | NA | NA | CASRTNYGYTF | TGTGCCAGTAGGACAAACTATGGCTACACCTTC
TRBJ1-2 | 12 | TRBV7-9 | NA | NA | CASSLTESLVTF | TGTGCCAGCAGCTTAACCGAATCCCTAGTCACCTTC
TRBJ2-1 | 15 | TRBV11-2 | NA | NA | CASSLQGRIYNEQFF | TGTGCCAGCAGCTTACAGGGCAGGATTTACAATGAGCAGTTCTTC
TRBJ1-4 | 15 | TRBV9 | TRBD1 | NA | CASSPRTGGGEKLFF | TGTGCCAGCAGCCCCAGGACAGGGGGAGGTGAAAAACTGTTTTTT
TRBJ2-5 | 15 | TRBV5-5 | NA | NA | CASSLIFRGTETQYF | TGTGCCAGCAGCTTGATTTTTCGGGGTACAGAGACCCAGTACTTC
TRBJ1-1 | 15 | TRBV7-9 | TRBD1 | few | CASSLRETGVAEAFF | TGTGCCAGCAGCCTACGAGAGACAGGGGTTGCTGAAGCTTTCTTT
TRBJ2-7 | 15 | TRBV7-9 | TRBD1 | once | CASSSADRGPYEQYF | TGTGCCAGCAGCTCAGCGGACAGGGGGCCCTACGAGCAGTACTTC
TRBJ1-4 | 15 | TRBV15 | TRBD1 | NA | CATSSRTGVREKLFF | TGTGCCACCAGCAGCCGTACAGGGGTGAGAGAAAAACTGTTTTTT
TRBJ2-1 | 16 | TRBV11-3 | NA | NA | CASSFRSGPLYNEQFF | TGTGCCAGCAGCTTCCGATCGGGCCCACTCTACAATGAGCAGTTCTTC
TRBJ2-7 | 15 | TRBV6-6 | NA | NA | CASSSQGGWGYEQYF | TGTGCCAGCAGTTCCCAGGGCGGGTGGGGCTACGAGCAGTACTTC
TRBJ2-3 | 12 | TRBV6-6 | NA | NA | CASSPGTDTQYF | TGTGCCAGCAGTCCCGGGACAGATACGCAGTATTTT
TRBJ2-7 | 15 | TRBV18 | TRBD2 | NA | CASSPWTSGIDEQYF | TGTGCCAGCTCACCTTGGACTAGCGGGATCGACGAGCAGTACTTC
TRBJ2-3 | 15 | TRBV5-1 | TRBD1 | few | CASFTGTGVPDTQYF | TGCGCCAGCTTCACCGGGACAGGAGTCCCAGATACGCAGTATTTT
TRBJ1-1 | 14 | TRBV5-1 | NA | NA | CASNTGTGNPEAFF | TGCGCCAGCAACACAGGGACCGGGAATCCTGAAGCTTTCTTT
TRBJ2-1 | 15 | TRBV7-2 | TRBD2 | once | CASSPLAGSYNEQFF | TGTGCCAGCAGCCCCTTAGCGGGCTCCTACAATGAGCAGTTCTTC